The table lists the clone carrying this T cell receptor (beta chain) with a count of one. These data are taken from a study of blood T cell repertoires in COVID-19. Overall study: Acute and convalescent COVID-19 samples came from the United States, Italy and Spain. Nucleic acid was either cDNA or gDNA, and it came from T cells, B-cell-depleted T cells, or PBMCs.

CDR1 is SGHRS and CDR2 is YFSETQ in the germline V gene. V dropped 3 bases and J dropped 4 bases, with 16 bases sitting between them. The CDR3 consists of 15 residues. Study processing details: Cell counts per sample came from amplifying reference gene primers. Sequencing used immunoSEQ multiplex PCR; TCRdb keeps in-frame clones, though not all of them. That table is the source of V, J and clone size, and D and trimming were worked out from the DNA. The data show 100,000 or so clones, 80% to 90% seen once. This chain connects TRBV5-1 to TRBJ1-2; weak D call: TRBD1 (6 bases). The clonotype originates from a man aged 55 to 69 with acute or convalescent COVID-19. Sequenced sample: peripheral blood. CDR3 in DNA: TGCGCCAGCAGCTGGGCCCTCCCAGGGGCCTATGGCTACACCTTC. This sequence encodes CASSWALPGAYGYTF.